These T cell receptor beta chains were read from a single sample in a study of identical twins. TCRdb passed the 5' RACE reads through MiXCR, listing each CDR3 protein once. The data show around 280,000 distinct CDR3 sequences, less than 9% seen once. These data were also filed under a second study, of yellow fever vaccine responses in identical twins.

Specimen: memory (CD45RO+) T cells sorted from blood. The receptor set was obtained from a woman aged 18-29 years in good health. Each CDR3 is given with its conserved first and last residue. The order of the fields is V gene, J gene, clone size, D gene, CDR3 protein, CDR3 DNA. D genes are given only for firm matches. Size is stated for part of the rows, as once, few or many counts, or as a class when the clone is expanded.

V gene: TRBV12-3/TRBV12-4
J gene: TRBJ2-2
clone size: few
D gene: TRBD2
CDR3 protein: CASSYSGGTGELFF
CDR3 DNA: TGTGCCAGCAGTTACAGCGGGGGAACCGGGGAGCTGTTTTTT

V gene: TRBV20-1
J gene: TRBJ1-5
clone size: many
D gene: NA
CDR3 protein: CSASGGNQPQHF
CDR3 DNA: TGCAGTGCTAGTGGGGGGAATCAGCCCCAGCATTTT

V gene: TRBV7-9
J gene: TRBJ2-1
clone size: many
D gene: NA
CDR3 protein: CASSLSRGAGNEQFF
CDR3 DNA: TGTGCCAGCAGCTTATCACGGGGGGCTGGCAATGAGCAGTTCTTC

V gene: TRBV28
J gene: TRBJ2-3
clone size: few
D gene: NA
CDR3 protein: CASGRDSTDTQYF
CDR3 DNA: TGTGCCAGCGGGCGGGACAGTACAGATACGCAGTATTTT

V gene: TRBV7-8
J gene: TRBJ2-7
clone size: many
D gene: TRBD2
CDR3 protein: CASSVRLAGKTYEQYF
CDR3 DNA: TGTGCCAGCAGCGTGAGACTAGCGGGGAAGACCTACGAGCAGTACTTC

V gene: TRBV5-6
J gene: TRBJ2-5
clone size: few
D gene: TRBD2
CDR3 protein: CASSLRSGGWKTQYF
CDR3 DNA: TGTGCCAGCAGCCTAAGATCGGGGGGTTGGAAGACCCAGTACTTC

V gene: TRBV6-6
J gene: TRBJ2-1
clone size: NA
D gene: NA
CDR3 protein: CASSPVYNEQFF
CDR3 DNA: TGTGCCAGCAGTCCGGTTTACAATGAGCAGTTCTTC

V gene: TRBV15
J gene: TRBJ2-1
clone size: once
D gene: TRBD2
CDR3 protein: CATSGVGTSGYNEQFF
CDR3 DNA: TGTGCCACCAGCGGAGTGGGGACTAGCGGCTACAATGAGCAGTTCTTC

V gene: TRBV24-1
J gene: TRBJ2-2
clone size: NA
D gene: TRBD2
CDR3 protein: CATSDPSGSLSGELFF
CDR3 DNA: TGTGCCACCAGTGACCCTAGCGGGAGTCTGTCCGGGGAGCTGTTTTTT

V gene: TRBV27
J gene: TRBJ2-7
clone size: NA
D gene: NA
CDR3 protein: CTSSLSGNQGCHEQYF
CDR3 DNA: TGCACCAGCAGTTTATCGGGGAACCAAGGATGCCACGAGCAGTACTTC

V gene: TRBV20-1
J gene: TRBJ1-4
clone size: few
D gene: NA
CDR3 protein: CSASGMVDEKLFF
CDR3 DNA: TGCAGTGCTTCAGGGATGGTAGATGAAAAACTGTTTTTT

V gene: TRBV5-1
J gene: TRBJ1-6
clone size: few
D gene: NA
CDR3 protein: CASSPGGTNLYNSPLHF
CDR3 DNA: TGCGCCAGCAGCCCCGGGGGCACCAATCTATATAATTCACCCCTCCACTTT

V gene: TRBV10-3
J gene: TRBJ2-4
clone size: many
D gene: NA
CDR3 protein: CAISESGFMGLVF
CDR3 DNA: TGTGCCATCAGTGAATCCGGTTTTATGGGCCTTGTCTTC

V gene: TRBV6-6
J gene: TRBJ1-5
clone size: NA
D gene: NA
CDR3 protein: CASSAGSNQPQHF
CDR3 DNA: TGTGCCAGCAGCGCGGGATCCAATCAGCCCCAGCATTTT

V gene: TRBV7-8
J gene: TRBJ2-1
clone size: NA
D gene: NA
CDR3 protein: CASVTSTYNEQFF
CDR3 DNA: TGTGCCAGCGTTACTAGTACCTACAATGAGCAGTTCTTC

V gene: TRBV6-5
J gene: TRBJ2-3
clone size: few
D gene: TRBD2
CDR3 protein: CASSYGQGGRTDTQYF
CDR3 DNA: TGTGCCAGCAGTTACGGGCAGGGAGGGCGCACAGATACGCAGTATTTT

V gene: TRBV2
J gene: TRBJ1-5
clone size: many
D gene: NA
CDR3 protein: CASSGTEVSNQPQHF
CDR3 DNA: TGTGCCAGCAGTGGGACCGAGGTTTCCAATCAGCCCCAGCATTTT

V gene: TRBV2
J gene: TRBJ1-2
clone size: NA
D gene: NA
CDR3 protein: CARFEGYTF
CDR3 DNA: TGTGCCAGATTCGAAGGCTACACCTTC

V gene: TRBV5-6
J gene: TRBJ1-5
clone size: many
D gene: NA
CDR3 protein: CASSPRGGEQPQHF
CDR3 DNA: TGTGCCAGCAGCCCTAGGGGGGGAGAACAGCCCCAGCATTTT

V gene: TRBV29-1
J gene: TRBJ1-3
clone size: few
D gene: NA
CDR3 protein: CSVSESSGNTIYF
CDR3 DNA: TGCAGCGTTTCCGAGAGCTCTGGAAACACCATATATTTT

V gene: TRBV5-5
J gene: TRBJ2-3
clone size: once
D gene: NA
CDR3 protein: CASSFSGGAPTDTQYF
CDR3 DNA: TGTGCCAGCAGCTTCAGTGGGGGGGCCCCCACAGATACGCAGTATTTT

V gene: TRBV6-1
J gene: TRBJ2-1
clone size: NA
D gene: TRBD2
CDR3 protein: CASSPGAGGQANEQFF
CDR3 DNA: TGTGCCAGCAGCCCAGGGGCGGGGGGTCAGGCCAATGAGCAGTTCTTC

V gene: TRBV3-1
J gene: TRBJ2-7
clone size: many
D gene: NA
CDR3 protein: CASSQEPRYEQYF
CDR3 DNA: TGTGCCAGCAGCCAAGAGCCCAGATACGAGCAGTACTTC

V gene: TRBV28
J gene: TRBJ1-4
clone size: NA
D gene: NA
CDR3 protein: CASSPDANEKLFF
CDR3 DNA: TGTGCCAGCAGTCCCGACGCCAATGAAAAACTGTTTTTT

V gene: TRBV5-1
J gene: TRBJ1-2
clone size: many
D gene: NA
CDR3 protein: CASSSMDGTYGDGYTF
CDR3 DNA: TGCGCCAGCAGCTCTATGGACGGAACGTATGGGGATGGCTACACCTTC

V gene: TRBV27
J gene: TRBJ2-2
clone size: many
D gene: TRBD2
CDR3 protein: CASSSSGAGTGELFF
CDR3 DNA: TGTGCCAGCAGTTCGTCGGGAGCGGGGACCGGGGAGCTGTTTTTT

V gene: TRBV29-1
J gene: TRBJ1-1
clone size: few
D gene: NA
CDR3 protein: CSVVESSAFF
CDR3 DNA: TGCAGCGTTGTGGAGAGTTCGGCTTTCTTT

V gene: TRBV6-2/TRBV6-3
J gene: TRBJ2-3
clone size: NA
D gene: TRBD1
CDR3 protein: CASTLLGQTTDTQYF
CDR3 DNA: TGTGCCAGCACCCTTTTGGGACAGACCACAGATACGCAGTATTTT

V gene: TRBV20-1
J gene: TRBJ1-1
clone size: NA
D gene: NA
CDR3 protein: CSARDRAYPANTEAFF
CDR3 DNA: TGCAGTGCTAGAGATCGGGCTTATCCCGCGAACACTGAAGCTTTCTTT

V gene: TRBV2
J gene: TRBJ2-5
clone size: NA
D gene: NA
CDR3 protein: CASSPLTGRGETQYF
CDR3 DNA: TGTGCCAGCAGTCCCCTCACGGGAAGGGGGGAGACCCAGTACTTC

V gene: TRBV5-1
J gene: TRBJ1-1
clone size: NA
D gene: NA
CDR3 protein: CASSPGSAVTEAFF
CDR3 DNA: TGCGCCAGCAGCCCGGGGTCAGCAGTCACTGAAGCTTTCTTT

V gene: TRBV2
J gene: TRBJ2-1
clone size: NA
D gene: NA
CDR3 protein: CASNPVARDNEQFF
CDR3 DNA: TGTGCCAGCAACCCAGTGGCCAGGGACAATGAGCAGTTCTTC

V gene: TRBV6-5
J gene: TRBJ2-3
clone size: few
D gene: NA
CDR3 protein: CASSYSGTWGGSTDTQYF
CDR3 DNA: TGTGCCAGCAGTTACTCGGGAACATGGGGTGGGAGCACAGATACGCAGTATTTT

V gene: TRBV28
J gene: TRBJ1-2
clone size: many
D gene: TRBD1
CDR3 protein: CASSFPSGGGYGYTF
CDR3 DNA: TGTGCCAGCAGTTTCCCCTCAGGGGGAGGCTATGGCTACACCTTC

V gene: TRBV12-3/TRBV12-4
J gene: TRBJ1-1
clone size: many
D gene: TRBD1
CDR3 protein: CASSPRDRRGGEAFF
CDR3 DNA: TGTGCCAGCAGTCCCCGGGACAGGCGAGGCGGTGAAGCTTTCTTT

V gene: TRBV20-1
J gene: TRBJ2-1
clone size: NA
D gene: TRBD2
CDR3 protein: CSARDGLAGLRSSYNEQFF
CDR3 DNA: TGCAGTGCTAGAGACGGACTAGCGGGTCTTCGGAGCTCCTACAATGAGCAGTTCTTC

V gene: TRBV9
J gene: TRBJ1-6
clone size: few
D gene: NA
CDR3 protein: CASSVVGVGSPLHF
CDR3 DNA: TGTGCCAGCAGCGTAGTAGGGGTGGGTTCACCCCTCCACTTT